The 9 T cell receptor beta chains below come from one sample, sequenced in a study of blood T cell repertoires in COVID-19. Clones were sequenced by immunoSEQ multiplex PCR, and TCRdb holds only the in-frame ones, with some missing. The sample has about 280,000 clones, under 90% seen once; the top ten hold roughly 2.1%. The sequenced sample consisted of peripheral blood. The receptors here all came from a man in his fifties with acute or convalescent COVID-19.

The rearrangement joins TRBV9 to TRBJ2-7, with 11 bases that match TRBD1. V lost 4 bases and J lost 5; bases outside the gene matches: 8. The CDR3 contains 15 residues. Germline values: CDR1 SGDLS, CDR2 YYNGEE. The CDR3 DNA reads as TGTGCCAGCAGCCAAGAAGGACAGGGGGCCCACGAGCAGTACTTC. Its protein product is CASSQEGQGAHEQYF.

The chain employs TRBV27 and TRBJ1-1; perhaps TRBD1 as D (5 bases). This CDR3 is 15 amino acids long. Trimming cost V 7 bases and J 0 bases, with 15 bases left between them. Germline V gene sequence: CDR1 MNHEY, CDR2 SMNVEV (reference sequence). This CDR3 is CASTPSGLMNTEAFF. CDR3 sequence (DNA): TGTGCCAGCACCCCATCAGGGCTCATGAACACTGAAGCTTTCTTT.

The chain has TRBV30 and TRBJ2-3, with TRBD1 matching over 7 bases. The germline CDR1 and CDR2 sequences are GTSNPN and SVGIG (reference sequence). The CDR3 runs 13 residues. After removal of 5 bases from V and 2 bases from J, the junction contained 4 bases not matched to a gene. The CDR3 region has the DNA TGTGCCTGGGCCAAGGGGGCCACAGATACGCAGTATTTT. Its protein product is CAWAKGATDTQYF. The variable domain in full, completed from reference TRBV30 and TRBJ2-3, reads SQTIHQWPATLVQPVGSPLSLECTVEGTSNPNLYWYRQAAGRGLQLLFYSVGIGQISSEVPQNLSASRPQDRQFILSSKKLLLSDSGFYLCAWAKGATDTQYFGPGTRLTVL.

The CDR3 protein is CSASTGSETQYF. In DNA, the CDR3 is TGCAGTGCTAGTACAGGTAGTGAGACCCAGTACTTC. The chain couples TRBV20-1 to TRBJ2-5, with D possibly matching TRBD1 (5 bases). The CDR3 is 12 amino acids. The V gene's germline CDR1 is DFQATT and CDR2 SNEGSKA (reference sequence). Trimming shortened V by 3 bases and J by 5 bases, and 10 bases separated the two germline ends.

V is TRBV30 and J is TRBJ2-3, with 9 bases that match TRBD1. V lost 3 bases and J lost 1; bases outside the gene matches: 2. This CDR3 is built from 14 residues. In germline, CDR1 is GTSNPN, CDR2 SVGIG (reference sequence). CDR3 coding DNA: TGTGCCTGGAGCGGACAGGGGCGCACAGATACGCAGTATTTT. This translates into CAWSGQGRTDTQYF.

DNA for the CDR3: TGTGCCAGCAGTGGTAGGCTAGCGGGGCAAGAGACCCAGTACTTC. It translates to CASSGRLAGQETQYF. The gene calls are TRBV2 and TRBJ2-5; 9 bases align to TRBD2. Trimming took 4 bases from V and 2 from J; bases not matched to a gene: 5. Germline lookup yields CDR1 SNHLY and CDR2 FYNNEI. This CDR3 contains 15 residues.

Here the CDR3 reads CASTAGGSYTYEQYF. CDR3 DNA sequence: TGTGCCAGCACCGCGGGGGGCTCCTACACCTACGAGCAGTACTTC. The chain links TRBV6-5 to TRBJ2-7; 8 bases align to TRBD2. Germline V gene sequence: CDR1 MNHEY, CDR2 SVGAGI. The CDR3 loop spans 15 amino acids. V trimming: 7 bases; J trimming: 2 bases; junction bases outside the gene matches: 10.

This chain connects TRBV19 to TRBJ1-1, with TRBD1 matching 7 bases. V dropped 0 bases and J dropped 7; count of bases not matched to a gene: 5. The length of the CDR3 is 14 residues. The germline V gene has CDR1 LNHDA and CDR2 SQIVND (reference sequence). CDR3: CASSIEGGTDEAFF. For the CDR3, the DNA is TGTGCCAGTAGTATAGAAGGTGGGACAGATGAAGCTTTCTTT.

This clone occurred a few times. The DNA for the CDR3 is TGCGCCAGCTTGGGACAGGGATCTGAAGCTTTCTTT. Protein sequence: CASLGQGSEAFF. The chain combines TRBV5-1 with TRBJ1-1; 9 bases agree with TRBD1. This CDR3 is built from 12 residues. From germline, CDR1 is SGHRS and CDR2 YFSETQ. The V gene end was trimmed by 7 bases and the J gene end by 6 bases; junction bases not matched to a gene: 4. The complete variable domain, with remaining parts taken from reference TRBV5-1 and TRBJ1-1, reads KAGVTQTPRYLIKTRGQQVTLSCSPISGHRSVSWYQQTPGQGLQFLFEYFSETQRNKGNFPGRFSGRQFSNSRSEMNVSTLELGDSALYLCASLGQGSEAFFGQGTRLTVV.